The rows below give T cell receptor beta chains drawn from one sample of a study of OX40 agonist ivuxolimab in advanced cancers. Generated by immunoSEQ multiplex PCR, the TCRdb table keeps only in-frame clones and is missing some. The sample has more than 50,000 clones, around 79% seen once. This sample comprised CD4+ or CD8+ T cells sorted from blood, obtained in a trial of the OX40 agonist ivuxolimab. These TCRs come from an adult with an advanced solid tumor such as melanoma, head and neck, liver or kidney cancer. The CDR3 runs from the conserved cysteine through the conserved F or W. Fields, in order: V gene, CDR3 protein.

TRBV7-9	CASSPSGRVYNEQFF
TRBV19	CASTPDTRSYNEQFF
TRBV10-2	CASSHSGVYTGELFF
TRBV27	CASTLRAGPTDTQYF
TRBV5-1	CASSETGQAASEQFF
TRBV27	CASSHRDSEGDTQYF
TRBV5-6	CASSYSVPGTGTAETQYF
TRBV4-1	CASSDRGDGFQPQHF
TRBV10-3	CATGDPGTRGREQYF
TRBV11-2	CASSLDLDGNTEAFF
TRBV6-5	CASSSTRTGAGYGYTF
TRBV7-3	CASSDQGTEAFF